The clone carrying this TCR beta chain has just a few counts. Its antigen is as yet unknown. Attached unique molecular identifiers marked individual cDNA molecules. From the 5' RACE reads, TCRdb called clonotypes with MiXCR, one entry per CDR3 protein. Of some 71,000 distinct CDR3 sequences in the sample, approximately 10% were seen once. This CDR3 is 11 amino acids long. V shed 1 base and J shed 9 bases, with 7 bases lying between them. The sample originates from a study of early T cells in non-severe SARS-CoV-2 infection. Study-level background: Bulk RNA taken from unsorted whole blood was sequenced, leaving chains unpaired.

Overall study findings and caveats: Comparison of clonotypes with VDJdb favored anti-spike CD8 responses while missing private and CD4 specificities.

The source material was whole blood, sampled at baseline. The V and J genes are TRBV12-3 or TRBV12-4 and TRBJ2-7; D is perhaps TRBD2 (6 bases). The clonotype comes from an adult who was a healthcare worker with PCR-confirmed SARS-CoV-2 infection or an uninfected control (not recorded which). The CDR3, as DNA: TGTGCCAGCAGTTTAGTGGGAGGGCAGTACTTC. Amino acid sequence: CASSLVGGQYF.